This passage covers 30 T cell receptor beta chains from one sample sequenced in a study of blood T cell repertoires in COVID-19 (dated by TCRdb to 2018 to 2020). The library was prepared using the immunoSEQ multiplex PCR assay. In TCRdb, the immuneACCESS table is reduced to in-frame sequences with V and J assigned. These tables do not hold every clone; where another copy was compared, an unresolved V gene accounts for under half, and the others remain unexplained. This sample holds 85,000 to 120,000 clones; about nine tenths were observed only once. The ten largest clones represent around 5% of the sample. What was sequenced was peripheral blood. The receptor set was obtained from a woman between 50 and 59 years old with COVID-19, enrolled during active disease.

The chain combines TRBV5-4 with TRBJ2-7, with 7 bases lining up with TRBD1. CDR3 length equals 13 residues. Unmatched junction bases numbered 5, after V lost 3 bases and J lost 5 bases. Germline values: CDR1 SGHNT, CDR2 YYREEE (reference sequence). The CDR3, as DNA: TGTGCCAGCAGCTACGACAGGGTCCACGAGCAGTACTTC. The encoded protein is CASSYDRVHEQYF.

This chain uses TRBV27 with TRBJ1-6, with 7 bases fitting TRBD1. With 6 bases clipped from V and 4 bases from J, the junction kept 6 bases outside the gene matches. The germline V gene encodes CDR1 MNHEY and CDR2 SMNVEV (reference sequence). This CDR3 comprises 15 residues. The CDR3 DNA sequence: TGTGCCAGCAGGAAGGGGGCACAATATAATTCACCCCTCCACTTT. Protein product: CASRKGAQYNSPLHF.

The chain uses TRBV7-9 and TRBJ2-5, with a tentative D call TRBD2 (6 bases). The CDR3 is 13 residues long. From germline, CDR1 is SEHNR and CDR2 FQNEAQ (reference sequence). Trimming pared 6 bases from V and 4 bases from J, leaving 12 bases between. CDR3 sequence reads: CASRGGEGETQYF. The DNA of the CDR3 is TGTGCCAGCAGGGGCGGGGAAGGAGAGACCCAGTACTTC.

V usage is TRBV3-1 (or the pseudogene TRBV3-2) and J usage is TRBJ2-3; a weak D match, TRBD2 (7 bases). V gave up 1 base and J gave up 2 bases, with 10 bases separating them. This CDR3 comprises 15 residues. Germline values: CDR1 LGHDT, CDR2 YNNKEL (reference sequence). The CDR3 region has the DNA TGTGCCAGCAGCCAAGGGGGGGGGCCCACAGATACGCAGTATTTT. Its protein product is CASSQGGGPTDTQYF.

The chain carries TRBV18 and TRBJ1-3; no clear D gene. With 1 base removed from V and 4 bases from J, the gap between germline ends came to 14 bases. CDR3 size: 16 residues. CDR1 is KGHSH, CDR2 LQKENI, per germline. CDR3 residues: CASSPQGAFEGNTIYF. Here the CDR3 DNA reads TGTGCCAGCTCACCACAGGGAGCCTTCGAAGGAAACACCATATATTTT.

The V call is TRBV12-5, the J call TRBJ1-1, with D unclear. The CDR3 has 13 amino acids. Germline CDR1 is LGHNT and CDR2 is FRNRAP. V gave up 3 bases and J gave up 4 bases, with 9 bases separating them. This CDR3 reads CASGFRKSTEAFF. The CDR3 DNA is TGTGCTAGTGGTTTTCGCAAGAGCACTGAAGCTTTCTTT.

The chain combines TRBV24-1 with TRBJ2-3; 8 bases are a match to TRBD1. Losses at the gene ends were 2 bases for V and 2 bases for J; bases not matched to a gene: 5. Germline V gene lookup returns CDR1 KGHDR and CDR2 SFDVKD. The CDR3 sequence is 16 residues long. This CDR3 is CATSDSGTGLTDTQYF. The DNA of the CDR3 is TGTGCCACCAGTGATTCCGGGACAGGCCTCACAGATACGCAGTATTTT.

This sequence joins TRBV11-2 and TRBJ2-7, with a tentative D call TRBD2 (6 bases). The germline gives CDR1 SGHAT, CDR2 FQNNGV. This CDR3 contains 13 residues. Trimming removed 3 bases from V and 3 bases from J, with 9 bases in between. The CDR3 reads CASSFGGFYEQYF. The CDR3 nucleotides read TGTGCCAGCAGCTTCGGGGGATTCTACGAGCAGTACTTC.

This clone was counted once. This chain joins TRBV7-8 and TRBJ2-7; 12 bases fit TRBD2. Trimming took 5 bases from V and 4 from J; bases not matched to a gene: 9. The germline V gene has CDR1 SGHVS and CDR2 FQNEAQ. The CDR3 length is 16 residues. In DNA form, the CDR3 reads TGTGCCAGCAGCCCAAGACGCGGACTAGCGGGGTACGAGCAGTACTTC. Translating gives CASSPRRGLAGYEQYF.

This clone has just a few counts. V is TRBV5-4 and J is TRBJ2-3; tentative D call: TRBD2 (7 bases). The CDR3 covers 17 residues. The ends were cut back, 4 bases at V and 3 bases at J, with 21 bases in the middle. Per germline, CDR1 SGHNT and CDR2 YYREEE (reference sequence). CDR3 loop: CASSRAAGAGFTDTQYF. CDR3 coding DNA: TGTGCCAGCAGCCGGGCGGCGGGGGCTGGATTTACAGATACGCAGTATTTT.

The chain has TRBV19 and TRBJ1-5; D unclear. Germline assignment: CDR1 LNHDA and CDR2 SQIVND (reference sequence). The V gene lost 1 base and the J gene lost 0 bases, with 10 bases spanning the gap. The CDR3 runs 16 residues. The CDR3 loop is CASSIVGEYSNQPQHF. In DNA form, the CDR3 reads TGTGCCAGTAGTATAGTTGGAGAGTATAGCAATCAGCCCCAGCATTTT.

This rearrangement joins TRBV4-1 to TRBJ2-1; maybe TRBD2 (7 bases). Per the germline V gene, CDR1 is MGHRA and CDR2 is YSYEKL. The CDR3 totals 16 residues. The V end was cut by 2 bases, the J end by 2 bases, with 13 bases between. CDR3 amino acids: CASSQWRGGAYNEQFF. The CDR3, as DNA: TGCGCCAGCAGCCAATGGAGGGGGGGGGCCTACAATGAGCAGTTCTTC.

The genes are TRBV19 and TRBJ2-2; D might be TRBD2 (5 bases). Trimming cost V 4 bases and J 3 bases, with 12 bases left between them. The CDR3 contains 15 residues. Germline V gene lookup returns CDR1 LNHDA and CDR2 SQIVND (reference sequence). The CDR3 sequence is CASSTLAGDTGELFF. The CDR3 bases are TGTGCCAGTAGTACGCTTGCGGGCGACACCGGGGAGCTGTTTTTT.

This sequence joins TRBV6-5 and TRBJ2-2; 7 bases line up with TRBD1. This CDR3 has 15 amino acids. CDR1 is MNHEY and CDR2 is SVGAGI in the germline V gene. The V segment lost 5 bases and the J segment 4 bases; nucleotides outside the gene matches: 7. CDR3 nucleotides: TGTGCCAGCAGTCCCCGACAGGGAAGCACCGGGGAGCTGTTTTTT. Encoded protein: CASSPRQGSTGELFF.

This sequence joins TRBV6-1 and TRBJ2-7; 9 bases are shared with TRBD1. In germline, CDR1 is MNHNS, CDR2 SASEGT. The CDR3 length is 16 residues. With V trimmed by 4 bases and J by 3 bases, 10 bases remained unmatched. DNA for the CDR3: TGTGCCAGCAGTGTTTCCGGGACAGGGTACGGCTACGAGCAGTACTTC. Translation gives CASSVSGTGYGYEQYF.

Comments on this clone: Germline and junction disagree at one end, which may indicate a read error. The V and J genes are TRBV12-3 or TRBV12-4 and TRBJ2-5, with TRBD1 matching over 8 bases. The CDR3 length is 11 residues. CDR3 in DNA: TGTGCCAGCAGGGATCGGGACAGGCCGCACTTC. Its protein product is CASRDRDRPHF.

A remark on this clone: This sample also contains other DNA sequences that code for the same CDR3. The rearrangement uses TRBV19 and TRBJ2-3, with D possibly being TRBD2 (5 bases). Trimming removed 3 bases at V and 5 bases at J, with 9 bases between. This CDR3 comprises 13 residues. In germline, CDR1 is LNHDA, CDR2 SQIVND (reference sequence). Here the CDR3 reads CASSIGRGDTQYF. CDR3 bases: TGTGCCAGTAGTATCGGTCGGGGAGATACGCAGTATTTT.

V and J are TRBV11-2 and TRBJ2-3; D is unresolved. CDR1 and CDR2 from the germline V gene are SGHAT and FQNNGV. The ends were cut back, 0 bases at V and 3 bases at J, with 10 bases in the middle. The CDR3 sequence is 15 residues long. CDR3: CASSLDPWLTDTQYF. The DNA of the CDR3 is TGTGCCAGCAGCTTAGACCCCTGGCTGACAGATACGCAGTATTTT.

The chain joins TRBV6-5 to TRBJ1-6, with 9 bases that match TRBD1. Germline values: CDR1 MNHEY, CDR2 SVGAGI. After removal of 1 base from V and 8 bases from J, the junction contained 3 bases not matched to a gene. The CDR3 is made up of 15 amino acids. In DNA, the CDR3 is TGTGCCAGCAGTTACTGGGACAGGGCGGATTCACCCCTCCACTTT. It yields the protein CASSYWDRADSPLHF.

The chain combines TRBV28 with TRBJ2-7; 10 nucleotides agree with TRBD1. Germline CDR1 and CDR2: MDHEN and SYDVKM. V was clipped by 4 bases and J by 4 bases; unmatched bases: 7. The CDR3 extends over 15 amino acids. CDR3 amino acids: CASSSTPGQGYEQYF. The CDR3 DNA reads TGTGCCAGCAGTTCCACTCCGGGACAGGGGTACGAGCAGTACTTC.

CDR3 nucleotide sequence: TGCGCCAGCTGGCTTGGCTCTGGGGCCAACGTCCTGACTTTC. Translated, it gives CASWLGSGANVLTF. The genes are TRBV5-1 and TRBJ2-6; no reliable D call. Trimming removed 7 bases from V and 0 bases from J, with 8 bases in between. The CDR3 totals 14 residues. Germline assignment: CDR1 SGHRS and CDR2 YFSETQ.

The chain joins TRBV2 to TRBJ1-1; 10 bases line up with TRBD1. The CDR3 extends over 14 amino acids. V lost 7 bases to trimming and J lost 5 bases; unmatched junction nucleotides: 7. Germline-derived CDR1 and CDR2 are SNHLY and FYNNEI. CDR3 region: CASIAGTGETEAFF. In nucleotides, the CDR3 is TGTGCCAGCATCGCCGGGACAGGGGAGACTGAAGCTTTCTTT. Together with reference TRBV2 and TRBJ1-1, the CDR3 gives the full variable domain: EPEVTQTPSHQVTQMGQEVILRCVPISNHLYFYWYRQILGQKVEFLVSFYNNEISEKSEIFDDQFSVERPDGSNFTLKIRSTKLEDSAMYFCASIAGTGETEAFFGQGTRLTVV.

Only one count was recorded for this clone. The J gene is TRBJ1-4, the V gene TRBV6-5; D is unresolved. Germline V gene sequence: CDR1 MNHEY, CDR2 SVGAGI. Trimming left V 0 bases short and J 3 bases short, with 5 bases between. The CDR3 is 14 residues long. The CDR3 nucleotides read TGTGCCAGCAGTTACTCAACATCTAATGAAAAACTGTTTTTT. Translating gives CASSYSTSNEKLFF.

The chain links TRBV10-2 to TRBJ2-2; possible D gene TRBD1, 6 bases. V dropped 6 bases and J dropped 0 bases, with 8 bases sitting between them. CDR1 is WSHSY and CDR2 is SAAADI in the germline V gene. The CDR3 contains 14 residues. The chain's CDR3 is CASRGGTNTGELFF. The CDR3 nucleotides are TGCGCCAGCAGAGGGGGAACGAACACCGGGGAGCTGTTTTTT.

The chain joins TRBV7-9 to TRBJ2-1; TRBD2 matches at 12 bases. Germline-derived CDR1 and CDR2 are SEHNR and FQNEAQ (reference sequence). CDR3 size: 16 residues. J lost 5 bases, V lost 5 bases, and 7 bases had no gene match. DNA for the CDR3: TGTGCCAGCAGCCCTCCCGGACTAGCGGGACACAATGAGCAGTTCTTC. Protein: CASSPPGLAGHNEQFF.

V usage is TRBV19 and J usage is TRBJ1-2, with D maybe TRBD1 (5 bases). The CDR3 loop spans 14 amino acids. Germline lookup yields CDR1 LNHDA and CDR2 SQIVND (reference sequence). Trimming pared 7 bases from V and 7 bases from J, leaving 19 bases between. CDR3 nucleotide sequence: TGTGCCAGTAACCCGATCTCCAGGGAGGGTGGCTACACCTTC. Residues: CASNPISREGGYTF.

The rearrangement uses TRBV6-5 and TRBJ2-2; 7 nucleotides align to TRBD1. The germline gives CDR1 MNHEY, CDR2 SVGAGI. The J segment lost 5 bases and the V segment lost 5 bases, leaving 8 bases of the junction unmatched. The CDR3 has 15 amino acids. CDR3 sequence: CASSRWDRETGELFF. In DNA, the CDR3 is TGTGCCAGCAGTCGCTGGGACAGAGAAACCGGGGAGCTGTTTTTT.

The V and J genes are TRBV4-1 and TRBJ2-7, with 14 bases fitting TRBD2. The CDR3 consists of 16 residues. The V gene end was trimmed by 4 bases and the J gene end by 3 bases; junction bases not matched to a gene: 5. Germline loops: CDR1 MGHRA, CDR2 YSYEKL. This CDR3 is CASSLRTSGGNYEQYF. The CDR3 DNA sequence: TGCGCCAGCAGCCTACGGACTAGCGGGGGGAACTACGAGCAGTACTTC.

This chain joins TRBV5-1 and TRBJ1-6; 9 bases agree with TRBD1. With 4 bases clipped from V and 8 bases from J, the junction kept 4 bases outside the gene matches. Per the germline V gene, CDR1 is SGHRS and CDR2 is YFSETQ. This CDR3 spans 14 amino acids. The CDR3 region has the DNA TGCGCCAGCAGCGGGGACAGGGAATATTCACCCCTCCACTTT. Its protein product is CASSGDREYSPLHF.

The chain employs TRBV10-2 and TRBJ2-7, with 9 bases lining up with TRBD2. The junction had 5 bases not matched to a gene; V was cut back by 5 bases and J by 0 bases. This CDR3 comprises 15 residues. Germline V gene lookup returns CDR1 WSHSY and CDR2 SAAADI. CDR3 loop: CASSILAGSSYEQYF. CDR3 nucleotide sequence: TGCGCCAGCAGTATCCTAGCGGGGAGCTCCTACGAGCAGTACTTC.